This T cell receptor (beta chain) derives from a study of blood T cells in healthy people across ages (dated by TCRdb to the mid-2010s). In terms of the full investigation: In model experiments, roughly one uniquely barcoded TCR beta cDNA molecule per two T cells was captured by template switching. The study measured age-related changes in TCR beta repertoire diversity using deep sequencing normalized with unique cDNA molecular identifiers. The donors were split into four age groups: young (average around 15 years), middle-aged (roughly 42), aged (about 62) and long-lived (under 90). Using the same blood draw, the study looked at two additional independent replicas of 1 million unique cDNA reads for two donors, one aged 18 to 29 and the other aged 80 or older. The paper as a whole reports these results and caveats: Estimates of total diversity based on one million sequenced T cells were regarded as lower bounds and as underestimates. As age increased, observed TCR beta diversity per million T cells dropped in a roughly linear way, and a significant reduction was already evident by age around 41. Conclusive comparison of naive and antigen-experienced compartments was prevented by the profiling of bulk unsorted PBMCs. A strong correlation was found between observed TCR beta diversity and the percentage of naive T cells measured by flow cytometry. Compared with the aged group, the long-lived group had more naive CD4+ T cells, fewer expanded clones and increased TCR diversity, a pattern suggesting age selection. The CMV infection status of donors was not known, potentially confounding age-related changes in expanded clonotypes.

With regard to this clonotype: Its antigen has not been determined. No per-base quality is available; no much larger clone lies one base away.

Library method: 5' RACE. TCRdb records Illumina HiSeq 2500 as the sequencer. The second PCR ran for roughly 7 to 12 cycles and used a J-beta primer mix along with a sample-barcoded 5' primer. A unique molecular identifier was introduced onto each TCR beta cDNA molecule by a template-switch 5' adaptor carrying 12 random nucleotides. Each sample yielded at least 2.5 million CDR3-containing paired-end reads. The Mint cDNA synthesis kit, primed by a TRBC-specific oligonucleotide, was used to synthesize first-strand cDNA from all RNA. Following uracil-DNA glycosylase treatment, all cDNA underwent a first 18-cycle PCR with the universal primers M1SS and BC2_uni_R. From the authors' description of their analysis: Each sample was normalized by randomly selecting 1 million high-quality reads, each carrying a distinct molecular identifier. Instead of being binned into consensus sequences, reads with shared molecular identifiers were discarded. MiTCR, run with a Q25 quality threshold and the strictest error-elimination algorithm, handled CDR3 identification, clonotype clustering and error correction. Lower-bound total TCR beta diversity was estimated with a nonparametric unseen species model using Euler transformation. The raw public reads went through TCRdb reprocessing: fastp at Q25, MiXCR clone calling, in-frame beta chains kept. When rows share a CDR3 protein, they turn into one entry using the most common DNA and genes. TCRdb's processing, not the study's, gives the V and J calls here. The sample includes around 1,000,000 distinct CDR3 sequences, with around 27% observed a single time. The ten biggest clones cover about 0.69% of the sample.

The donors were roughly 40 Caucasian individuals from Russia, aged roughly 6 to 90 years, who were systemically healthy. Ten milliliters of peripheral blood were drawn from each donor into EDTA-treated Vacutainer tubes. Ficoll-Paque density-gradient centrifugation was used to isolate PBMCs, with at least 6.5 million obtained per sample. Trizol reagent was used to extract total RNA from the PBMCs, yielding at least 5 micrograms per sample. Naive CD45RAhigh/CD27high T cell percentages were measured by flow cytometry on a PBMC aliquot from every donor. This same sample was also part of a study on T cells of mothers and their children. The other study reports the following: Nine systemically healthy Caucasian individuals served as donors, namely three mothers together with their six children. cDNA synthesis used all of the extracted RNA, with approximately 1.4 ug of RNA in each 15 ul reaction. In the second PCR, sample barcodes and 2-4 random nucleotides were introduced via the M1S primer. Over 10 million TCR beta CDR3 reads came from each mother, compared with about 3.2 million reads from each child. TCR recombination output is similarly shaped by thymic selection in related and unrelated pairs, with a minor effect exerted by inherited differences. Normalized repertoire overlap was always found to be slightly, but never significantly, higher in related mother-child pairs than in unrelated mother-child pairs. With a sensitivity of about 100 clones per million clonotypes, no persistent microchimeric T cell clones were detected. The study used deep NGS to compare TCR beta repertoires of mothers and children, seeking features distinguishing related mother-child pairs from unrelated individuals. The mean age was around 40 +/- 4 years for the mothers and around 10 +/- 4 years for the children. After adapter ligation with NEBNext reagents, the libraries were sequenced on Illumina HiSeq 2000 with 100+100 nt paired-end reads. Mother and child libraries were prepared a month apart and sequenced in separate runs to prevent cross-contamination. Each donor had between about 450,000 and 2,200,000 distinct TCR beta clonotypes identified. Naive TCR beta clonotypes were estimated from low-frequency clonotypes matched to each donor's FACS-determined naive share, without sorting.

The TCR originated in a girl aged 2-9 years in good health. Sequencing was done on a sample of blood.

For the CDR3, the sequence is CASKTATNEKLFF. The bases are TGCGCCAGCAAGACAGCCACAAATGAAAAACTGTTTTTT. The chain employs TRBV5-1 and TRBJ1-4; TRBD1 is possibly the D segment (5 matching bases). The CDR3 spans 13 residues, from the cysteine through the phenylalanine. CDR3 DNA only is kept here, 39 bases in frame from base 1. A distance of 11 bases separates the germline ends of V and J, which lose 6 bases and 5 bases respectively. Sequences SGHRS (CDR1) and YFSETQ (CDR2) are obtained from the germline V gene.